Each of the 28 T cell receptor beta chains below was sequenced from the same sample in a study of blood T cell repertoires in COVID-19. The repertoire was sequenced with immunoSEQ multiplex PCR; TCRdb's copy has only in-frame clones and lacks some. The sample contains hundreds of thousands of clones, 80% to 90% of which appear only once. The sample was peripheral blood. These receptors came from a woman under 40 with active or convalescent COVID-19.

The chain combines TRBV2 with TRBJ2-3, with 11 bases lining up with TRBD2. CDR3 length: 16 amino acids. Per germline, CDR1 SNHLY and CDR2 FYNNEI. Trimming took 6 bases from V and 1 from J; bases not matched to a gene: 6. Here the CDR3 reads CASSPSGGLGTDTQYF. The CDR3 region has the DNA TGTGCCAGCAGCCCTAGCGGGGGGCTCGGCACAGATACGCAGTATTTT.

This sequence joins TRBV3-1 (or the pseudogene TRBV3-2) and TRBJ2-2, with a weak D call TRBD1 (6 bases). Germline CDR1 LGHDT, CDR2 YNNKEL (reference sequence). V was trimmed by 8 bases and J by 0 bases, leaving 13 bases between them. This CDR3 is built from 15 residues. CDR3 nucleotides: TGTGCCAGCCGGGATGGGACACCGAACACCGGGGAGCTGTTTTTT. Its translation: CASRDGTPNTGELFF.

In the case of this clone: Other DNA sequences in the same sample also yield this CDR3. This sequence joins TRBV2 and TRBJ1-2; 7 bases agree with TRBD1. This CDR3 comprises 12 residues. Germline V gives CDR1 SNHLY, CDR2 FYNNEI. V shed 6 bases, J shed 3 bases, and the junction held 1 base outside the gene matches. The CDR3 DNA reads TGTGCCAGCAGCACAGGGGACTATGGCTACACCTTC. Translated: CASSTGDYGYTF. Together with reference TRBV2 and TRBJ1-2, the CDR3 gives the full variable domain: EPEVTQTPSHQVTQMGQEVILRCVPISNHLYFYWYRQILGQKVEFLVSFYNNEISEKSEIFDDQFSVERPDGSNFTLKIRSTKLEDSAMYFCASSTGDYGYTFGSGTRLTVV.

The CDR3 DNA reads TGTGCCAGCGGCTACCCACAGGGGGCGGCGCATGGCTACACCTTC. The encoded protein is CASGYPQGAAHGYTF. The chain carries TRBV6-5 and TRBJ1-2, with 9 bases identical to TRBD1. V was pared by 8 bases and J by 6 bases, with 13 bases of the junction left unmatched. Germline loops: CDR1 MNHEY, CDR2 SVGAGI. The CDR3 consists of 15 residues.

This rearrangement joins TRBV5-4 to TRBJ1-4; 8 nucleotides agree with TRBD1. After removal of 5 bases from V and 2 bases from J, the junction contained 8 bases not matched to a gene. The CDR3 contains 16 residues. CDR1 and CDR2 from the germline V gene are SGHNT and YYREEE (reference sequence). CDR3 sequence reads: CASSAAGGRTNEKLFF. CDR3 nucleotides: TGTGCCAGCAGTGCTGCAGGGGGCAGGACTAATGAAAAACTGTTTTTT.

This rearrangement joins TRBV7-2 to TRBJ2-3; tentatively, D is TRBD2 (5 bases). Germline CDR1 is SGHTA and CDR2 is FQGNSA. The CDR3 spans 14 residues. Trimming shortened V by 4 bases and J by 2 bases, and 10 bases separated the two germline ends. Here the CDR3 DNA reads TGTGCCAGCAGCTGGAGGACTGCCACAGATACGCAGTATTTT. This gives the protein CASSWRTATDTQYF.

The chain recombines TRBV27 with TRBJ1-4, with D perhaps matching TRBD1 (5 bases). The length of the CDR3 is 15 residues. V shed 0 bases and J shed 8 bases, with 13 bases lying between them. Germline CDR1 MNHEY, CDR2 SMNVEV (reference sequence). CDR3 nucleotide sequence: TGTGCCAGCAGTTTATCGGGGGGAATCGGGGAAAAACTGTTTTTT. This encodes CASSLSGGIGEKLFF.

The chain recombines TRBV9 with TRBJ2-1; D is uncertain. With 4 bases removed from V and 7 bases from J, the gap between germline ends came to 15 bases. Germline V gene data show CDR1 as SGDLS and CDR2 as YYNGEE. The CDR3 sequence is 14 residues long. This chain's CDR3 is CASSPLSISNEQFF. The CDR3 coding sequence is TGTGCCAGCAGCCCCTTGAGTATTTCTAATGAGCAGTTCTTC.

The chain joins TRBV12-5 to TRBJ2-7; D not resolved. The CDR3 extends over 18 amino acids. V was cut by 5 bases and J by 6 bases, with 29 bases left in between. Germline-derived CDR1 and CDR2 are LGHNT and FRNRAP. DNA for the CDR3: TGTGCTAGTGGTCCAAAAATCCTTCTATCCGTCCCTTCTAGCGAGCAGTACTTC. This sequence encodes CASGPKILLSVPSSEQYF.

J is TRBJ1-1 and V is TRBV5-1, with D possibly matching TRBD1 (6 bases). CDR3 size: 15 residues. Trimming stripped 6 bases from V and 1 base from J, with 16 bases between. The germline gives CDR1 SGHRS, CDR2 YFSETQ. The CDR3 reads CASTPGGGENTEAFF. CDR3 DNA sequence: TGCGCCAGCACCCCGGGTGGGGGCGAGAACACTGAAGCTTTCTTT.

This chain connects TRBV3-1 (or the pseudogene TRBV3-2) to TRBJ2-2, with TRBD2 matching 7 bases. Germline CDR1 reads LGHDT; CDR2 reads YNNKEL (reference sequence). Unmatched junction bases numbered 7, after V lost 0 bases and J lost 3 bases. The CDR3 spans 17 residues. Written as DNA, the CDR3 is TGTGCCAGCAGCCAAGATCTGGGGGAGGGGCACACCGGGGAGCTGTTTTTT. Amino acids: CASSQDLGEGHTGELFF.

This chain joins TRBV4-1 and TRBJ1-4; the D gene is possibly TRBD1 (6 bases). CDR3 length equals 16 residues. CDR1 and CDR2 (germline): MGHRA, YSYEKL. V lost 1 base and J lost 0, with 9 bases in between. The CDR3 loop reads CASSQVSGATNEKLFF. CDR3 DNA sequence: TGCGCCAGCAGCCAAGTCTCAGGGGCAACTAATGAAAAACTGTTTTTT.

The V call is TRBV4-1, the J call TRBJ2-7, with D possibly TRBD2 on 5 matching bases. Germline values: CDR1 MGHRA, CDR2 YSYEKL. CDR3 length: 14 amino acids. V lost 1 base to trimming and J lost 0 bases, with 7 bases between them. CDR3 residues: CASSQGAGSYEQYF. CDR3 in DNA: TGCGCCAGCAGCCAAGGGGCGGGCTCCTACGAGCAGTACTTC.

This chain joins TRBV27 and TRBJ1-2; D possibly corresponds to TRBD1 (6 bases). The V gene lost 4 bases and the J gene lost 0 bases, with 12 bases spanning the gap. Germline V gene sequence: CDR1 MNHEY, CDR2 SMNVEV (reference sequence). The CDR3 loop spans 15 amino acids. In DNA, the CDR3 is TGTGCCAGCAGTTCTTGGGACACATCTAACTATGGCTACACCTTC. Its protein product is CASSSWDTSNYGYTF.

This clone was recorded only once. This chain connects TRBV2 to TRBJ2-2, with D maybe TRBD1 (6 bases). V shed 5 bases and J shed 0 bases, with 10 bases lying between them. Germline values: CDR1 SNHLY, CDR2 FYNNEI. The CDR3 covers 15 residues. This CDR3 is CASSYQGSNTGELFF. The CDR3 region has the DNA TGTGCCAGCAGTTATCAGGGGTCGAACACCGGGGAGCTGTTTTTT.

As for this clone: The sample has other DNA sequences that encode this CDR3 too. The V gene is TRBV18, the J gene TRBJ1-1; D uncertain. Germline lookup yields CDR1 KGHSH and CDR2 LQKENI. Trimming stripped 6 bases from V and 1 base from J, with 9 bases between. This CDR3 region has 13 residues. CDR3 DNA: TGTGCCAGCTCCCCCACGGGGAACACTGAAGCTTTCTTT. Translated: CASSPTGNTEAFF. Based on the CDR3 plus reference TRBV18 and TRBJ1-1, the full variable domain is NAGVMQNPRHLVRRRGQEARLRCSPMKGHSHVYWYRQLPEEGLKFMVYLQKENIIDESGMPKERFSAEFPKEGPSILRIQQVVRGDSAAYFCASSPTGNTEAFFGQGTRLTVV.

The table lists this clone with a few counts. V and J are TRBV5-4 and TRBJ1-2; TRBD1 might be the D (5 bases). V gave up 4 bases and J gave up 5 bases, with 18 bases separating them. The CDR3 consists of 15 residues. Germline-derived CDR1 and CDR2 are SGHNT and YYREEE (reference sequence). For the CDR3, the DNA is TGTGCCAGCAGCCTATGGGGCTCAGTTGGATATGGCTACACCTTC. Its protein product is CASSLWGSVGYGYTF.

This chain connects TRBV29-1 to TRBJ1-1; possibly TRBD1 for D (6 bases). Germline assignment: CDR1 SQVTM and CDR2 ANQGSEA. V lost 6 bases, J lost 0 bases, and 17 bases lay in between. The CDR3 spans 15 residues. The CDR3 region has the DNA TGCAGCGTGGCGGGGGCCGGGGGGATGAACACTGAAGCTTTCTTT. This encodes CSVAGAGGMNTEAFF.

This clone was detected once. The chain has TRBV2 and TRBJ2-7; 7 bases are shared with TRBD1. In germline, CDR1 is SNHLY, CDR2 FYNNEI. This CDR3 is built from 14 residues. The V and J ends lost 4 bases and 2 bases, in that order; junction bases with no gene match: 5. The CDR3 DNA reads as TGTGCCAGCAGTGGGGACAGCTATACCTACGAGCAGTACTTC. Its protein product is CASSGDSYTYEQYF.

The rearrangement links TRBV5-1 to TRBJ2-7, with 7 bases lining up with TRBD2. The germline V gene encodes CDR1 SGHRS and CDR2 YFSETQ. V was clipped by 3 bases and J by 0 bases; unmatched bases: 9. The CDR3 sequence is 16 residues long. CDR3 bases: TGCGCCAGCAGCTGGGACCTAGCGGCGAGCTCCTACGAGCAGTACTTC. Translating it yields CASSWDLAASSYEQYF.

This chain connects TRBV5-6 to TRBJ1-1; 8 bases match TRBD1. CDR1 is SGHDT and CDR2 is YYEEEE in the germline V gene. The CDR3 length is 15 residues. Trimming took 1 base from V and 1 from J; bases not matched to a gene: 3. DNA of the CDR3: TGTGCCAGCAGCTTGCAGGGGGCAGGGAACACTGAAGCTTTCTTT. It specifies CASSLQGAGNTEAFF.

This clone has only one observation. This chain links TRBV6-5 with TRBJ2-7, with 8 bases identical to TRBD2. This CDR3 is 14 amino acids long. CDR1 and CDR2 from the germline V gene are MNHEY and SVGAGI. With 10 bases clipped from V and 2 bases from J, the junction kept 10 bases outside the gene matches. This chain's CDR3 is CAIGRAGVAYEQYF. The CDR3 DNA reads TGTGCCATCGGACGAGCGGGAGTAGCCTACGAGCAGTACTTC.

The gene calls are TRBV4-1 and TRBJ1-2; D is ambiguous. The CDR3 consists of 15 residues. Trimming removed 2 bases from V and 7 bases from J, with 17 bases in between. CDR1 and CDR2 from the germline V gene are MGHRA and YSYEKL. CDR3 sequence reads: CASSQNSRGEGGYTF. The CDR3 bases are TGCGCCAGCAGCCAAAACTCCCGTGGGGAGGGTGGCTACACCTTC.

This clone was seen a single time. CDR3 sequence (DNA): TGCGCCAGCAGCTTGGCAGGGGGTCGGGACACTGAAGCTTTCTTT. It specifies CASSLAGGRDTEAFF. The chain combines TRBV5-1 with TRBJ1-1; 7 nucleotides match TRBD1. The germline V gene has CDR1 SGHRS and CDR2 YFSETQ. J lost 3 bases, V lost 0 bases, and 5 bases had no gene match. The CDR3 contains 15 residues.

V and J are TRBV9 and TRBJ1-1; TRBD1 is a possible D gene (5 bases). V lost 0 bases and J 2 bases, leaving 8 bases between the germline ends. There are 14 residues in the CDR3. CDR1 is SGDLS, CDR2 YYNGEE, per germline. The CDR3 protein is CASSVGTHNTEAFF. In DNA, the CDR3 is TGTGCCAGCAGCGTAGGGACACACAACACTGAAGCTTTCTTT.

This chain links TRBV7-2 with TRBJ1-2, with 9 bases identical to TRBD1. The CDR3 extends over 15 amino acids. Germline CDR1 is SGHTA and CDR2 is FQGNSA. The V segment lost 5 bases and the J segment 4 bases; nucleotides outside the gene matches: 8. CDR3 loop: CASSTTGGGGYGYTF. DNA of the CDR3: TGTGCCAGCAGCACCACAGGGGGCGGGGGCTATGGCTACACCTTC.

The chain combines TRBV3-1 (or the pseudogene TRBV3-2) with TRBJ2-2, with unresolved D. CDR1 and CDR2 (germline): LGHDT, YNNKEL (reference sequence). The V gene lost 0 bases and the J gene lost 6 bases, with 11 bases spanning the gap. The CDR3 spans 15 residues. The CDR3 loop reads CASSQDRARAGELFF. The CDR3 coding sequence is TGTGCCAGCAGCCAAGATAGAGCTCGAGCCGGGGAGCTGTTTTTT.

The rearrangement links TRBV10-3 to TRBJ1-5; 7 nucleotides match TRBD1. Germline V gene lookup returns CDR1 ENHRY and CDR2 SYGVKD. Losses at the gene ends were 4 bases for V and 5 bases for J; bases not matched to a gene: 5. The CDR3 covers 14 residues. For the CDR3, the DNA is TGTGCCATCAGTGCCCAGGGGGGCGATCAGCCCCAGCATTTT. Residues: CAISAQGGDQPQHF.